This T cell receptor (beta chain) came from a study of cytomegalovirus exposure and HLA in healthy donors. General observations from the study: TCR beta V- and J-gene trimming, according to a later analysis, was linked to a missense DCLRE1C variant. Previous analysis showed most TCR beta V segments were productive about 87% or about 30% of the time.

The PCR made use of 60 Vbeta and 13 Jbeta primers. Profiled with immunoSEQ multiplex PCR; TCRdb holds only in-frame clones, not every one. The sample has a few hundred thousand clones, under 80% seen once; the top ten hold 2% to 2.5%. The table lists this clone with a count of one. Its antigen is undetermined. The sample has other DNA sequences that encode this CDR3 too. Trimming cost V 0 bases and J 6 bases; bases outside gene matches: 4. The germline CDR1 and CDR2 sequences are SGHVS and FNYEAQ. This CDR3 has 15 amino acids. The sequence derives from a female donor in good health and CMV-seronegative. V usage is TRBV7-6 and J usage is TRBJ2-1; 8 bases are shared with TRBD2. Specimen: PBMCs. CDR3 sequence (DNA): TGTGCCAGCAGCTTAGCCAGGACTAGCAGCAATGAGCAGTTCTTC. Translating gives CASSLARTSSNEQFF. Using reference TRBV7-6 and TRBJ2-1 for the parts outside the CDR3, the full variable domain is GAGVSQSPRYKVTKRGQDVALRCDPISGHVSLYWYRQALGQGPEFLTYFNYEAQQDKSGLPNDRFSAERPEGSISTLTIQRTEQRDSAMYRCASSLARTSSNEQFFGPGTRLTVL.